The clone carrying this T cell receptor (beta chain) was counted a few times. Arm-PCR of CDR3 regions with iRepertoire HTBI primers generated TCR beta libraries. TCRdb ran MiXCR on the multiplex PCR reads and lists one entry per CDR3 protein. This table has about 290,000 distinct CDR3 sequences, more than 20% appearing once. The CDR3 sequence is 17 residues long. Trimming left V 0 bases short and J 0 bases short, with 11 bases between. Germline V gene lookup returns CDR1 SGHTA and CDR2 FQGTGA. As to time point: persistent/refractory GD, antithyroid drugs over 5 years with positive TRAb. Scientists built the TCR library using RNA that was extracted from PBMCs. The data are from a study of regulatory T cells in long-lasting Graves disease.

This clonotype originated in a female donor with Graves disease. The chain combines TRBV7-3 with TRBJ2-2; no firm D call. The specimen was peripheral blood mononuclear cells (PBMCs), collected when the disease was refractory, from a patient treated with antithyroid drugs. For the CDR3, the DNA is TGTGCCAGCAGCTTAACTGGGCCAGGAGCGAACACCGGGGAGCTGTTTTTT. Translating gives CASSLTGPGANTGELFF.